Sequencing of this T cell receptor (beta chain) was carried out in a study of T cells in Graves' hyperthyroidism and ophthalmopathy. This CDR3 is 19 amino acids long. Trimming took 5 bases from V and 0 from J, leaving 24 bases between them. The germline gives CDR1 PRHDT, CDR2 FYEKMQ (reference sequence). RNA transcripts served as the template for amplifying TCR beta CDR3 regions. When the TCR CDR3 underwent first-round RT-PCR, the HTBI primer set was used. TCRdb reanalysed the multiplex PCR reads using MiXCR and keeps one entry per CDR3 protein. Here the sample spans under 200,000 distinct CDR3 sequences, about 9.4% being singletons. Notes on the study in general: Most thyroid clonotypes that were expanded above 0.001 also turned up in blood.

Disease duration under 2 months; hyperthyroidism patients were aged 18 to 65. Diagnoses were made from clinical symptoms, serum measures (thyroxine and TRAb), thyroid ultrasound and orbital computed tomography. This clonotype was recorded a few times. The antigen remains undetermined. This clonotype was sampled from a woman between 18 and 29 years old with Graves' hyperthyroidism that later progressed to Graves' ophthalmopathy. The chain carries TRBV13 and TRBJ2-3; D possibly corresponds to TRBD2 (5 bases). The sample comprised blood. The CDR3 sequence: CASSAQDALVGSSTDTQYF. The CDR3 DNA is TGTGCCAGCAGCGCCCAAGATGCACTAGTGGGGTCTAGCACAGATACGCAGTATTTT.